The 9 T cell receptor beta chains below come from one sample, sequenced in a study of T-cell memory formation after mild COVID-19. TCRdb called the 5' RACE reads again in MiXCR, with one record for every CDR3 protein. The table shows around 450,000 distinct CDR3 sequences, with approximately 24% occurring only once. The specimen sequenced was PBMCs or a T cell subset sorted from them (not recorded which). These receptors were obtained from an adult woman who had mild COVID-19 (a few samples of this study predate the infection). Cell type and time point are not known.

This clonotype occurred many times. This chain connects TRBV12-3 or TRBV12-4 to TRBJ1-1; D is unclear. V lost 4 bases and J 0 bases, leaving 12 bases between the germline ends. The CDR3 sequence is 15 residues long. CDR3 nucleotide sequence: TGTGCCAGCAGTTCCAAGTTGGGCATGAACACTGAAGCTTTCTTT. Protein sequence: CASSSKLGMNTEAFF.

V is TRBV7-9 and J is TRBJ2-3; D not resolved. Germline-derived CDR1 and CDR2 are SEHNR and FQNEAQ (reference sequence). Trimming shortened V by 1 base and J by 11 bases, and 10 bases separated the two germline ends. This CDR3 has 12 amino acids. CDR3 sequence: CASSLEWVGQYF. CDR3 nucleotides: TGTGCCAGCAGCTTAGAGTGGGTCGGGCAGTATTTT.

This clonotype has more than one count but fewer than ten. DNA of the CDR3: TGTGCCAGCAGCCCCGGTAGCTCGGGTCCTATGACCCAGTACTTC. This gives the protein CASSPGSSGPMTQYF. The chain links TRBV2 to TRBJ2-5; D call uncertain. Germline CDR1 reads SNHLY; CDR2 reads FYNNEI. Trimming left V 6 bases short and J 7 bases short, with 21 bases between. The CDR3 is made up of 15 amino acids.

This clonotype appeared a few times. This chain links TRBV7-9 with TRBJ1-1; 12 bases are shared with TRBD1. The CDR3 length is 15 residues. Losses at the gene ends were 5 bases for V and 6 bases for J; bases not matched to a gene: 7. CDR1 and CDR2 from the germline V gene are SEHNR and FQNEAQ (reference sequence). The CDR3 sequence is CASSPRGQGAAEAFF. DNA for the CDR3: TGTGCCAGCAGCCCAAGGGGACAGGGGGCGGCTGAAGCTTTCTTT.

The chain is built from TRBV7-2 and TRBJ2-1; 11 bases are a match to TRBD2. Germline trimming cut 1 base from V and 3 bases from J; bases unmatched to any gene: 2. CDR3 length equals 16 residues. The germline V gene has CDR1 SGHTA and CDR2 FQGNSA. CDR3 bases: TGTGCCAGCAGCTTAGTTAGCGGGGGGGTCTACAATGAGCAGTTCTTC. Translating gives CASSLVSGGVYNEQFF.

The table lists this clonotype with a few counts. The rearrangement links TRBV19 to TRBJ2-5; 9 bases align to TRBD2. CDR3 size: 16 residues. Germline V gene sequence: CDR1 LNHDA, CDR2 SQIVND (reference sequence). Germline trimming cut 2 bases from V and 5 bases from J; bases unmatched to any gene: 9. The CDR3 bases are TGTGCCAGTAGTATAAGGCGGGAGGGCCGTCGGGAGACCCAGTACTTC. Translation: CASSIRREGRRETQYF.

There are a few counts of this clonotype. The chain's CDR3 is CASSPGEITQYF. CDR3 in DNA: TGCGCCAGCAGCCCGGGAGAGATTACGCAGTATTTT. The rearrangement uses TRBV5-1 and TRBJ2-3; possibly TRBD2 for D (6 bases). This CDR3 has 12 amino acids. Deletions cut 4 bases from V and 8 bases from J, with 11 bases between. Germline V gene sequence: CDR1 SGHRS, CDR2 YFSETQ.

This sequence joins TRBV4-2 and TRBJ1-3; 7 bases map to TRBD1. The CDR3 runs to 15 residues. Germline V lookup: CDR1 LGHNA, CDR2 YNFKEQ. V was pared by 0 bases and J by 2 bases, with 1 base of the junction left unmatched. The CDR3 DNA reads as TGTGCCAGCAGCCAAGACGACAGGGCTGGAAACACCATATATTTT. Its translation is CASSQDDRAGNTIYF.

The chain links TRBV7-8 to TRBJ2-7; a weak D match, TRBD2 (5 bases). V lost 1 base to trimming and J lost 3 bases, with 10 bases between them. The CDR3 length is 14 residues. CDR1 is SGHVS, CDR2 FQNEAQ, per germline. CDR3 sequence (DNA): TGTGCCAGCAGCTTAGGAGGGATGTACTACGAGCAGTACTTC. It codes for CASSLGGMYYEQYF.